One sample yielded the 9 T cell receptor beta chains listed below, sequenced in a study of T cell repertoires in cytomegalovirus infection. From the reads, TCRdb called clonotypes with MiXCR, one entry per CDR3 protein. Altogether approximately 130,000 distinct CDR3 sequences are present, 20% to 30% being singletons, with the ten largest covering 34%. Antigen specificity for these receptors is unknown. Sequencing was done on a sample of PBMCs, sequenced either directly or after in vitro stimulation (not recorded which). These receptors all stem from a human donor in good health (CMV status not recorded). Some clones in this sample may be carry-over from other donors' samples.

The chain carries TRBV5-1 and TRBJ2-2; 14 bases fit TRBD2. The CDR3 loop spans 18 amino acids. With V trimmed by 3 bases and J by 0 bases, 4 bases remained unmatched. Germline V lookup: CDR1 SGHRS, CDR2 YFSETQ. CDR3 residues: CASSYGLAGGPNTGELFF. Written as DNA, the CDR3 is TGCGCCAGCAGCTACGGACTAGCGGGAGGCCCGAACACCGGGGAGCTGTTTTTT.

This clonotype was counted at least ten times. The rearrangement links TRBV7-2 to TRBJ2-5, with D unclear. The CDR3 is made up of 14 amino acids. Germline V gene lookup returns CDR1 SGHTA and CDR2 FQGNSA. V lost 5 bases, J lost 2 bases, and 12 bases lay in between. CDR3 protein: CASSPGRAQETQYF. DNA of the CDR3: TGTGCCAGCAGCCCGGGCCGCGCTCAAGAGACCCAGTACTTC.

This clonotype was recorded at least ten times. At one boundary the junction diverges from the germline segment, which might be a read error. The chain combines TRBV7-2 with TRBJ2-3; 10 positions match TRBD2. Germline loops: CDR1 SGHTA, CDR2 FQGNSA. CDR3 length equals 19 residues. The CDR3 nucleotides read TGTGCCAGCACCTTAGGTCTTGGGTTAGCGGGAGGAGTCACAGATACGCAGTATTTT. Translating gives CASTLGLGLAGGVTDTQYF.

In DNA form, the CDR3 reads TGTGCCAGCAGACCCAAAACTAGCGTCACCGGGGAGCTGTTTTTT. This translates into CASRPKTSVTGELFF. The V call is TRBV6-2 or TRBV6-3, the J call TRBJ2-2; 7 nucleotides agree with TRBD2. The length of the CDR3 is 15 residues. Germline CDR1 MNHEY, CDR2 SVGEGT. V was clipped by 6 bases and J by 4 bases; unmatched bases: 8.

This clonotype was counted at least ten times. The rearrangement joins TRBV7-6 to TRBJ2-7, with D tentatively TRBD1 or TRBD2 (6 bases each). Germline CDR1 is SGHVS and CDR2 is FNYEAQ. V was shortened by 8 bases and J by 2 bases, with 16 bases between the two germline ends. There are 14 residues in the CDR3. The CDR3 coding sequence is TGTGCCAGCGCCCCGGGGGCTACACCCTACGAGCAGTACTTC. Its protein is CASAPGATPYEQYF.

This chain links TRBV19 with TRBJ1-4; D gene uncertain. This CDR3 has 13 residues. V gave up 3 bases and J gave up 8 bases, with 10 bases separating them. Germline V gives CDR1 LNHDA, CDR2 SQIVND (reference sequence). CDR3 bases: TGTGCCAGTAGTATCTCAGGAGGGGAAAAACTGTTTTTT. Translation: CASSISGGEKLFF.

CDR3 protein: CASSPSTDLSYGYTF. The DNA of the CDR3 is TGTGCCAGCTCACCATCCACGGATCTCAGCTATGGCTACACCTTC. This chain joins TRBV18 and TRBJ1-2, with D unresolved. This CDR3 has 15 amino acids. Trimming left V 2 bases short and J 4 bases short, with 14 bases between. Looked up from germline, CDR1 is KGHSH and CDR2 is LQKENI. Complete variable domain (other parts from reference TRBV18 and TRBJ1-2): NAGVMQNPRHLVRRRGQEARLRCSPMKGHSHVYWYRQLPEEGLKFMVYLQKENIIDESGMPKERFSAEFPKEGPSILRIQQVVRGDSAAYFCASSPSTDLSYGYTFGSGTRLTVV.

The V gene is TRBV6-5, the J gene TRBJ1-6; D unclear. The CDR3 has 14 amino acids. Germline lookup yields CDR1 MNHEY and CDR2 SVGAGI. Between the trimmed V and J ends, which lost 2 bases and 4 bases, there was a span of 6 bases. The CDR3 loop is CASSYVVYNSPLHF. The CDR3 DNA reads as TGTGCCAGCAGTTACGTAGTTTATAATTCACCCCTCCACTTT.

In its sample, this clonotype was seen many times. The V and J genes are TRBV7-3 and TRBJ2-1, with D perhaps given as TRBD1 or TRBD2 (5 bases each). The CDR3 runs to 14 residues. Germline CDR1 and CDR2: SGHTA and FQGTGA. The V gene lost 4 bases and the J gene lost 5 bases, with 12 bases spanning the gap. The CDR3 DNA sequence: TGTGCCAGCAGCTCCCTCGGGGCTAACAATGAGCAGTTCTTC. It encodes CASSSLGANNEQFF.